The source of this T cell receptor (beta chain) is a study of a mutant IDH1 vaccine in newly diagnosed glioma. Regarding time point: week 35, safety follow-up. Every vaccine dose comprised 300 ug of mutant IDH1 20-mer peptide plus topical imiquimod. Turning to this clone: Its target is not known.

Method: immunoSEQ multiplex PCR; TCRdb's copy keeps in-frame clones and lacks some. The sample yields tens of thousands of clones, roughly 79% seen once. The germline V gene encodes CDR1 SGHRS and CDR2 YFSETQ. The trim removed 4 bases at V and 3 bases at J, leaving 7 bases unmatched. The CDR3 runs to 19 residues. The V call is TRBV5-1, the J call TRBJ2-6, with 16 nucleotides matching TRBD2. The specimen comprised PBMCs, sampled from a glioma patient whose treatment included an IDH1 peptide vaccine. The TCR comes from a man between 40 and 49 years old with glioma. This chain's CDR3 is CASSPGLAGGPYGANVLTF. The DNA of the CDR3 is TGCGCCAGCAGCCCGGGACTAGCGGGAGGGCCTTATGGGGCCAACGTCCTGACTTTC.